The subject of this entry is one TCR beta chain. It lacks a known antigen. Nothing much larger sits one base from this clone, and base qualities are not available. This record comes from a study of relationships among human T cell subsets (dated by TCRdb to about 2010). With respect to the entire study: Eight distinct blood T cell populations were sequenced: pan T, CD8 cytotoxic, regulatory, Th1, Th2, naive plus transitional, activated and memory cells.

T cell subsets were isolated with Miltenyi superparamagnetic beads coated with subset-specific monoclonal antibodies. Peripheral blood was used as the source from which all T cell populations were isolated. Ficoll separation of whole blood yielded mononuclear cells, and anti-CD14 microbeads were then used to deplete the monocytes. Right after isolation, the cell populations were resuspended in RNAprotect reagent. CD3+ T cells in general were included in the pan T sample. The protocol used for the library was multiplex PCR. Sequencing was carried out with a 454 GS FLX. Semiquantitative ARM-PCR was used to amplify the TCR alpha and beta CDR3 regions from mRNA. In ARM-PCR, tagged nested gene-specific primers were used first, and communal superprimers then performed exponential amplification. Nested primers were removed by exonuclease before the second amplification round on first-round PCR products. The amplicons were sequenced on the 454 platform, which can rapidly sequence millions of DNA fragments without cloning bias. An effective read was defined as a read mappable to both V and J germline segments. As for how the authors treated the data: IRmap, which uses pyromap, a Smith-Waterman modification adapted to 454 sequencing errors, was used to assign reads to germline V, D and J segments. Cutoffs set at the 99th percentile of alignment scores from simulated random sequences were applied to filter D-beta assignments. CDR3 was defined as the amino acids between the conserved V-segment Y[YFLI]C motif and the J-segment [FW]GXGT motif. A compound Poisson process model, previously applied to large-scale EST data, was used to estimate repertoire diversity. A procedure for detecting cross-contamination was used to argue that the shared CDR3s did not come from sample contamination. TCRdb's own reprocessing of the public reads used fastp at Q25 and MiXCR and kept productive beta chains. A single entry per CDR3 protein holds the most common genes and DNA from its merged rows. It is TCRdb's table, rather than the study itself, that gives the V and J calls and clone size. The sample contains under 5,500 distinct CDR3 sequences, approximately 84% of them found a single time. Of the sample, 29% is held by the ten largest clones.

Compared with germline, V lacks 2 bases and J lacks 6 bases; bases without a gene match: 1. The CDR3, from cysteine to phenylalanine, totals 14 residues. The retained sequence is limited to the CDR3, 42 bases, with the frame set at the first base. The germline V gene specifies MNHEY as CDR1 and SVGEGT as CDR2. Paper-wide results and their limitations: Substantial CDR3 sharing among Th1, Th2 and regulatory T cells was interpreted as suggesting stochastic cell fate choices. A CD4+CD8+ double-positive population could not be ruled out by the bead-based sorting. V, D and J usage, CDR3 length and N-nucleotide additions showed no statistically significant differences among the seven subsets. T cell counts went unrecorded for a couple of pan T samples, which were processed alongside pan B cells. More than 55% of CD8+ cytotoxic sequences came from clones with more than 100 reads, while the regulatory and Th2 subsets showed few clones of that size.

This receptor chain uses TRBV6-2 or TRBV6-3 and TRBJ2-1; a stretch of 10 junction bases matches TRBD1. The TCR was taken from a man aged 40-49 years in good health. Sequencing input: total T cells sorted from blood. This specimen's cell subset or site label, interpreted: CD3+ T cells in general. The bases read TGTGCCAGCAGTTACGGGGACAGGGGCAATGAGCAGTTCTTC. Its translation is CASSYGDRGNEQFF.